One T cell receptor (beta chain) is described in this entry. Only a few counts were recorded for this clone. The specificity of this receptor is unknown. Per-nucleotide qualities are absent, and no much larger clonotype sits a single base away. This entry belongs to a study of vaccination effects on CD4 cells after COVID-19 (dated 2022 in TCRdb). For context, the study as a whole: Two doses of either the BNT162b2 or the mRNA-1273 mRNA SARS-CoV-2 vaccine were administered to participants. The study compared SARS-CoV-2 spike-specific CD4+ TCR repertoires before and after mRNA vaccination in COVID-19 convalescent patients and infection-naive vaccine recipients. A total of around eleven COVID-19 convalescent patients and a few SARS-CoV-2-naive healthy vaccine recipients were included in the full study. In the study, cultures from other donors were sequenced using the Oncomine TCR Beta short-read assay on an Illumina iSeq 100.

The germline V gene (reference sequence) supplies CDR1 LNHDA and CDR2 SQIVND. The germline V end is reduced by 3 bases and the J end by 5 bases; junction bases left unmatched: 11. The CDR3 goes from the cysteine to the phenylalanine over 16 residues. Only the CDR3 part of the read is kept: 48 bases, read in frame from the first base. Libraries were constructed by the immunoSEQ multiplex PCR assay. DNA from the CD4+ T cells that had been cultured and isolated underwent TCR beta CDR3 sequencing. On the authors' methods: Non-productive TCR sequences were removed and reads were trimmed to the CDR3 region, keeping CDR3s of at least 7 amino acids. Antigen-specific clonotypes were identified using the MANAFEST web app by comparison of expansion in peptide wells against reference cultures. Positive clones required FDR<0.05 expansion versus reference and all other wells, odds ratio above 5, and frequency above 0.1% in two replicate wells. A clonotype was called cross-reactive if it was significantly expanded both in SARS-CoV-2 spike wells and in at least one common cold coronavirus spike condition. CDR3 similarity was assessed by Levenshtein distance using the stringdist R package, and unrooted trees were constructed with ape in R 3.6.1. TCRdb re-hosts the immuneACCESS table, in-frame sequences only. Its copies lack some clones; in the studies checked, an unresolved V gene accounts for under half of them, and the cause for the rest is not known. For V, J and clone size, that table is used; D and trimming come from the DNA. Here the sample has tens of thousands of clones; more than 60% occur a single time. Approximately 24% of the sample lies in the top ten.

The study at large found these results: Among healthy vaccine recipients, nearly all vaccine-induced clones were SARS-CoV-2 mono-reactive, and just 1 of 255 was cross-reactive with common cold coronaviruses. Only a small number of convalescent patients were included, and no early post-infection timepoints were available, which limited the study. Clones induced by infection and clones induced by vaccination both contracted markedly at late timepoints after vaccination, which fits with T cell responses waning over time.

In the ViraFEST assay, PBMC were stimulated with viral peptide pools, and TCR sequencing was then used to find antigen-specific CD4+ T cell clonotypes based on their expansion. After less than 13 days of culture, CD4+ T cells were isolated with the EasySep CD4+ T cell isolation kit. The absence of prior SARS-CoV-2 infection in healthy vaccine recipients was confirmed by negative nucleocapsid antibodies before and after vaccination. About 2.2 million PBMC per well were cultured in IMDM with approximately 5% human AB serum, 8.5 to 10 IU/ml IL-2 and gentamicin, plus 10 ug/ml peptides. Half of the culture medium was replaced with fresh IL-2-containing medium on days 3 and 7. Unless otherwise noted, each peptide stimulation condition was cultured in triplicate wells. PBMC were separated from whole blood using Ficoll-Paque Plus gradient centrifugation and were then either cryopreserved at -140C or used fresh. Overlapping peptide pools spanned the spike proteins of SARS-CoV-2 and the common cold coronaviruses HCoV-NL63, HCoV-OC43 and HCoV-229E. The QIAamp micro DNA kit was used to extract genomic DNA from the cultured CD4+ T cells.

The clonotype was recovered from a human donor who received a COVID-19 vaccine. The sequenced sample was CD4+ T cells from PBMCs cultured with SARS-CoV-2 spike peptides, obtained before COVID-19 vaccination. The sample's cell subset or site label is to be understood as: SARS-CoV-2 spike overlapping peptide pool stimulation. This chain joins TRBV19 to TRBJ1-1; TRBD1 agrees with 8 junctional bases. The nucleotides read TGTGCCAGTAGTATGCTTCGCGGACAGGGAGGAACTGAAGCTTTCTTT. Translation gives CASSMLRGQGGTEAFF.